This T cell receptor beta chain was recorded in a study of post-analysis software for immune sequencing data. Study background: The study covered relapsing-remitting, secondary progressive and progressive-relapsing courses of multiple sclerosis.

Prepared TCR beta cDNA libraries contained unique molecular identifiers. Via MiXCR, TCRdb re-called the PCR reads, giving one row per CDR3 protein. The repertoire has more than 500,000 distinct CDR3 sequences, around 34% of them found once; the top ten carry 4.5% to 7.5%. The germline V gene has CDR1 DFQATT and CDR2 SNEGSKA (reference sequence). The CDR3 is made up of 14 amino acids. V gave up 8 bases and J gave up 7 bases; unmatched junction bases: 11. Study results and limitations: About 5 TRBV segments were more frequent in patients than controls; TRBV5-6, TRBV5-1 and TRBV20-1 belonged to this group. F measure grouped same-batch samples tightly together. Significantly decreased normalized Chao1 diversity was recorded for multiple sclerosis patients relative to controls.

About this clonotype itself: The antigen is unknown.

The chain is built from TRBV20-1 and TRBJ1-1; 12 nucleotides match TRBD1. The sample taken for sequencing was blood. The origin of this receptor is a girl between 2 and 17 years old with multiple sclerosis. The CDR3 coding sequence is TGCAGTCAAATACCGGGACAGGGGGCATTTGAAGCTTTCTTT. Translating gives CSQIPGQGAFEAFF.